Shown below are 28 T cell receptor beta chains from a single sample sequenced in a study of beta chain features in type 1 diabetes. All of the isolated RNA was reverse transcribed, so expressed TCRB transcripts were sequenced. The repertoire was sequenced with immunoSEQ multiplex PCR; TCRdb's copy has only in-frame clones and lacks some. The repertoire holds under 900,000 clones, under 20% seen once, with 0.023% in the top ten. The material sequenced was naive CD4+ T cells from blood. These receptors were collected from a young woman in good health.

This chain links TRBV6-6 with TRBJ1-5; TRBD1 matches 7 bases. Germline V CDR1 and CDR2: MNHNY, SVGAGI (reference sequence). The V gene end was trimmed by 2 bases and the J gene end by 4 bases; junction bases not matched to a gene: 5. This CDR3 region has 15 residues. This chain's CDR3 is CASSYTGALNQPQHF. CDR3 DNA: TGTGCCAGCAGTTACACAGGGGCTCTTAATCAGCCCCAGCATTTT.

The genes are TRBV7-3 and TRBJ2-4, with D maybe TRBD2 (5 bases). Trimming left V 6 bases short and J 1 base short, with 16 bases between. The CDR3 totals 16 residues. Per the germline V gene, CDR1 is SGHTA and CDR2 is FQGTGA. This CDR3 reads CASSFGAVVAKNIQYF. The CDR3, as DNA: TGTGCCAGCAGTTTTGGAGCGGTCGTTGCCAAAAACATTCAGTACTTC. Drawing the rest from reference TRBV7-3 and TRBJ2-4, the complete variable domain is GAGVSQTPSNKVTEKGKYVELRCDPISGHTALYWYRQSLGQGPEFLIYFQGTGAADDSGLPNDRFFAVRPEGSVSTLKIQRTERGDSAVYLCASSFGAVVAKNIQYFGAGTRLSVL.

The CDR3 is CASWGRQNTEAFF. The CDR3 bases are TGTGCCAGCTGGGGGAGGCAGAACACTGAAGCTTTCTTT. This chain joins TRBV6-6 and TRBJ1-1; perhaps TRBD1 as D (5 bases). V lost 8 bases and J lost 1, with 11 bases in between. This CDR3 spans 13 amino acids. The germline CDR1 and CDR2 sequences are MNHNY and SVGAGI (reference sequence).

This rearrangement joins TRBV10-3 to TRBJ1-1, with D perhaps matching TRBD1 (5 bases). The CDR3 length is 15 residues. Looked up from germline, CDR1 is ENHRY and CDR2 is SYGVKD. Trimming took off 3 bases at V and 4 bases at J, with 15 bases between the two ends. CDR3 in DNA: TGTGCCATCAGTGATCAACAGGCGGTTGGCACTGAAGCTTTCTTT. Translating it yields CAISDQQAVGTEAFF.

This clone was seen a handful of times. The V and J genes are TRBV7-9 and TRBJ1-5; D perhaps matches TRBD1 (5 bases). The germline V gene has CDR1 SEHNR and CDR2 FQNEAQ (reference sequence). The CDR3 is made up of 13 amino acids. V lost 5 bases, J lost 7 bases, and 12 bases lay in between. The CDR3 sequence is CASSRGQGQPQHF. The CDR3 coding sequence is TGTGCCAGCAGCAGGGGCCAGGGACAGCCCCAGCATTTT.

This clone showed up just a few times. The same CDR3 can be traced to other DNA sequences in this sample. V usage is TRBV6-1 and J usage is TRBJ2-1; D gene unclear. V was trimmed by 5 bases and J by 4 bases, leaving 6 bases between them. The CDR3 sequence is 12 residues long. The germline gives CDR1 MNHNS, CDR2 SASEGT. In DNA, the CDR3 is TGTGCCAGCAGTAAGGATTACAATGAGCAGTTCTTC. Residues: CASSKDYNEQFF.

The chain combines TRBV6-1 with TRBJ2-1; D tentatively reads TRBD1 or TRBD2 (5 bases each). Per germline, CDR1 MNHNS and CDR2 SASEGT. CDR3 size: 14 residues. Between the trimmed V and J ends, which lost 8 bases and 3 bases, there was a span of 14 bases. The CDR3 spells CASGTWKSYNEQFF. In DNA form, the CDR3 reads TGTGCCAGCGGGACCTGGAAGAGCTACAATGAGCAGTTCTTC.

This clone was detected a few times. This chain uses TRBV6-5 with TRBJ2-7, with TRBD1 as a possible D gene (6 bases). Germline assignment: CDR1 MNHEY and CDR2 SVGAGI. This CDR3 has 14 residues. The germline V and J ends were trimmed by 2 bases and 0 bases, with 8 bases remaining between them. The DNA of the CDR3 is TGTGCCAGCAGTTACGGGACACGCTCCTACGAGCAGTACTTC. It specifies CASSYGTRSYEQYF.

The chain is built from TRBV4-2 and TRBJ2-5; TRBD2 is a possible D gene (5 bases). V gave up 4 bases and J gave up 2 bases, with 20 bases separating them. Per germline, CDR1 LGHNA and CDR2 YNFKEQ. This CDR3 comprises 17 residues. DNA of the CDR3: TGTGCCAGCAGCCTCAACTGGAGACGGACTCAACAAGAGACCCAGTACTTC. This gives the protein CASSLNWRRTQQETQYF.

The V and J genes are TRBV21-1 and TRBJ2-1; the DNA was not used to check the table's D call, TRBD2. TRBV21-1 is a pseudogene. The CDR3 consists of 14 residues. CDR3 protein: CASEGLAAYNEQFF. As DNA, the CDR3 is TGTGCCAGCGAAGGACTAGCGGCCTACAATGAGCAGTTCTTC.

This clone has only a few counts. The chain carries TRBV9 and TRBJ1-2; D is unresolved. With 0 bases removed from V and 3 bases from J, the gap between germline ends came to 12 bases. CDR3 length equals 15 residues. Germline CDR1 is SGDLS and CDR2 is YYNGEE. Here the CDR3 reads CASSVGAVRDYGYTF. CDR3 bases: TGTGCCAGCAGCGTAGGGGCAGTACGGGACTATGGCTACACCTTC.

The rearrangement uses TRBV5-1 and TRBJ2-1; TRBD1 aligns across 7 bases. V lost 2 bases to trimming and J lost 15 bases; unmatched junction nucleotides: 23. The CDR3 length is 17 residues. In germline, CDR1 is SGHRS, CDR2 YFSETQ. The CDR3 DNA sequence: TGCGCCAGCAGCTTAAAGGGGGCGTGGGACCATGAAGATGAGAGGTTCTTC. Translating gives CASSLKGAWDHEDERFF.

The chain has TRBV29-1 and TRBJ2-3, with 10 bases aligning to TRBD2. This CDR3 has 15 amino acids. Germline-derived CDR1 and CDR2 are SQVTM and ANQGSEA. V lost 6 bases, J lost 6 bases, and 12 bases stayed unmatched. CDR3 sequence reads: CSVGGPSGSRDTQYF. The CDR3 DNA is TGCAGCGTCGGGGGTCCTAGCGGGAGCCGGGATACGCAGTATTTT.

This clone has just one count. The chain carries TRBV28 and TRBJ1-5; 7 bases are a match to TRBD1. There are 14 residues in the CDR3. The trim removed 6 bases at V and 10 bases at J, leaving 12 bases unmatched. The germline V gene has CDR1 MDHEN and CDR2 SYDVKM. The CDR3 DNA reads as TGTGCCAGCAGCCCAGGACAGGTACAGCTTCCCCAGCATTTT. It specifies CASSPGQVQLPQHF.

The V call is TRBV5-4, the J call TRBJ2-7, with a tentative D call TRBD2 (5 bases). From germline, CDR1 is SGHNT and CDR2 YYREEE (reference sequence). Between the trimmed V and J ends, which lost 2 bases and 4 bases, there was a span of 10 bases. The CDR3 length is 13 residues. DNA for the CDR3: TGTGCCAGCAGCTTCGGACTGAAATACGAGCAGTACTTC. Translated: CASSFGLKYEQYF.

This clone is a singleton in its sample. The rearrangement uses TRBV2 and TRBJ2-5, with 11 bases identical to TRBD2. Germline CDR1 reads SNHLY; CDR2 reads FYNNEI. V lost 6 bases and J lost 3; bases outside the gene matches: 3. The CDR3 is 14 residues long. The DNA for the CDR3 is TGTGCCAGCAGGAGGGGACTAGCGGAAGAGACCCAGTACTTC. Translated, it gives CASRRGLAEETQYF.

The sample holds a few counts of this clone. The chain joins TRBV5-1 to TRBJ1-2, with 10 bases lining up with TRBD1. Per the germline V gene, CDR1 is SGHRS and CDR2 is YFSETQ. This CDR3 has 15 amino acids. V shed 7 bases, J shed 7 bases, and the junction held 13 bases outside the gene matches. In DNA, the CDR3 is TGCGCCAGCGGGATGCCGGGACAGGGGAGAAGTGGCTACACCTTC. Translated: CASGMPGQGRSGYTF.

This clone was detected a few times. This chain connects TRBV13 to TRBJ1-1; the match to TRBD1 covers 9 bases. The CDR3 spans 16 residues. Germline loops: CDR1 PRHDT, CDR2 FYEKMQ (reference sequence). J lost 0 bases, V lost 5 bases, and 7 bases had no gene match. CDR3 protein: CASSLGTGFMNTEAFF. Written as DNA, the CDR3 is TGTGCCAGCAGCCTCGGGACAGGGTTCATGAACACTGAAGCTTTCTTT.

This clone was detected a few times. The chain is built from TRBV4-3 and TRBJ2-5; tentative D call: TRBD2 (5 bases). The CDR3 is 14 amino acids. CDR1 LGHNA and CDR2 YSLEER come from the germline V gene. V lost 0 bases, J lost 2 bases, and 7 bases lay in between. DNA for the CDR3: TGCGCCAGCAGCCAAGATACGGGACAAGAGACCCAGTACTTC. Its translation: CASSQDTGQETQYF.

This clone was seen a handful of times. V and J are TRBV21-1 and TRBJ2-1; the D call TRBD1 from the table was never checked on the DNA. TRBV21-1 is marked as a pseudogene. The CDR3 extends over 20 amino acids. CDR3 loop: CASSKEGPPEDRKRVNEQFF. The CDR3 nucleotides read TGTGCCAGCAGCAAAGAAGGACCCCCAGAGGACAGGAAACGGGTTAATGAGCAGTTCTTC.

The chain joins TRBV6-5 to TRBJ1-2; 7 nucleotides match TRBD1. Germline loops: CDR1 MNHEY, CDR2 SVGAGI. Trimming cost V 6 bases and J 0 bases; bases outside gene matches: 7. This CDR3 is 15 amino acids long. CDR3 region: CASSPDRAANYGYTF. The DNA of the CDR3 is TGTGCCAGCAGCCCCGACAGGGCAGCTAACTATGGCTACACCTTC.

This clone was seen more than once but under ten times. Here the CDR3 reads CASSSTSGRGSSYEQYF. In nucleotides, the CDR3 is TGTGCCAGCTCTTCGACTAGCGGGAGGGGGAGCTCCTACGAGCAGTACTTC. V usage is TRBV18 and J usage is TRBJ2-7, with TRBD2 matching over 14 bases. V lost 6 bases to trimming and J lost 0 bases; unmatched junction nucleotides: 7. CDR1 and CDR2 from the germline V gene are KGHSH and LQKENI. The CDR3 contains 17 residues.

This clone has a handful of counts. The CDR3 sequence: CASSRDRAETQYF. The CDR3 DNA follows: TGTGCCAGCAGCCGAGACAGGGCGGAGACCCAGTACTTC. The chain uses TRBV7-6 and TRBJ2-5; 7 bases are shared with TRBD1. V trimming: 5 bases; J trimming: 5 bases; junction bases outside the gene matches: 5. The V gene's germline CDR1 is SGHVS and CDR2 FNYEAQ. The CDR3 covers 13 residues.

This clone was seen a single time. DNA of the CDR3: TGCAGCGCTAGTGGACAGGGGGGCGGCGAGCAGTACTTC. This translates into CSASGQGGGEQYF. The chain combines TRBV29-1 with TRBJ2-7; 10 nucleotides match TRBD1. The V gene end was trimmed by 7 bases and the J gene end by 6 bases; junction bases not matched to a gene: 9. Germline CDR1 is SQVTM and CDR2 is ANQGSEA. CDR3 length: 13 residues.

This clone was seen only a few times. The germline gene is not matched at one end of the junction; a read error may be the cause. The V call is TRBV7-2, the J call TRBJ2-5; D remains unclear. This CDR3 comprises 13 residues. Germline V CDR1 and CDR2: SGHTA, FQGNSA. The CDR3 protein is CASSVAFQETQYF. The CDR3 DNA reads TGTGCCAGCAGCGTAGCCTTCCAAGAGACCCAGTACTTC.

This clone appeared a few times. The rearrangement links TRBV27 to TRBJ1-5, with D possibly matching TRBD1 (6 bases). This CDR3 is built from 18 residues. Germline assignment: CDR1 MNHEY and CDR2 SMNVEV (reference sequence). The V gene lost 2 bases and the J gene lost 3 bases, with 20 bases spanning the gap. The CDR3 nucleotides are TGTGCCAGCAGTTTAAAGCCCCCCCCGACAGGAACCAATCAGCCCCAGCATTTT. Its translation is CASSLKPPPTGTNQPQHF.

The rearrangement joins TRBV7-2 to TRBJ1-2; 8 bases fit TRBD1. The CDR3 is made up of 14 amino acids. J gave up 3 bases and V 5 bases, and 5 bases lay outside the gene matches. Germline V gene sequence: CDR1 SGHTA, CDR2 FQGNSA. CDR3 coding DNA: TGTGCCAGCAGCCTGACAGGGGCTGACTATGGCTACACCTTC. This codes for CASSLTGADYGYTF.

This clone appeared a few times. V is TRBV6-1 and J is TRBJ2-7; the match to TRBD1 covers 10 bases. Germline values: CDR1 MNHNS, CDR2 SASEGT. The CDR3 contains 14 residues. J gave up 9 bases and V 6 bases, and 11 bases lay outside the gene matches. DNA of the CDR3: TGTGCCAGCAGCCGGGACAGGGGTATATTGTGGCAGTACTTC. Translating gives CASSRDRGILWQYF.